A single sample gave rise to the 21 T cell receptor beta chains below, sequenced in a study of T cell repertoires in cytomegalovirus infection. MiXCR, applied by TCRdb to the reads, yields one record per CDR3 protein. The sample lists more than 400,000 distinct CDR3 sequences, 26% occurring once. The sequenced sample was PBMCs. The receptors shown here come from a human donor in good health (CMV status not recorded). Some clones in this sample may be carry-over from other donors' samples.

The CDR3 nucleotides are TGTGCCAGCAGCCGGCTAGCGGGAGGTGTCAATGAGCAGTTCTTC. Translating gives CASSRLAGGVNEQFF. The chain employs TRBV11-2 and TRBJ2-1, with 11 bases that match TRBD2. Germline CDR1 SGHAT, CDR2 FQNNGV. V trimming: 5 bases; J trimming: 6 bases; junction bases outside the gene matches: 6. The CDR3 consists of 15 residues.

Points on this clonotype: One end of the junction does not line up with germline, which may come from a read error. The chain couples TRBV6-6 to TRBJ2-4, with 7 bases aligning to TRBD1. Germline CDR1 reads MNHNY; CDR2 reads SVGAGI (reference sequence). The CDR3 has 11 residues. The CDR3 DNA reads TGTGCCAGCAGTGAGACAGGGTGGGCTGCGTTC. Its translation is CASSETGWAAF.

As DNA, the CDR3 is TGTGCCAGCAGCCCCCATGAGGATGAGCAGTTCTTC. Translated: CASSPHEDEQFF. V and J are TRBV7-9 and TRBJ2-1; no firm D call. Germline V gives CDR1 SEHNR, CDR2 FQNEAQ (reference sequence). The V end was cut by 5 bases, the J end by 8 bases, with 10 bases between. The CDR3 has 12 amino acids.

There are a few counts of this clonotype. V and J are TRBV11-2 and TRBJ2-1; D is undetermined. Germline lookup yields CDR1 SGHAT and CDR2 FQNNGV. The V end lost 1 base, the J end lost 9 bases, and 10 bases lay between the germline ends. The CDR3 runs 13 residues. The DNA for the CDR3 is TGTGCCAGCAGCTTAGGGCTAGACGGTGAGCAGTTCTTC. It encodes CASSLGLDGEQFF.

This clonotype has more than one count but fewer than ten. The DNA is left out, because the CDR3 cannot be placed on it with certainty; the CDR3 is given as TCRdb lists it. This sequence joins TRBV6-5 and TRBJ1-4; no DNA check was done on the table's D call, TRBD1. Germline CDR1 reads MNHEY; CDR2 reads SVGAGI. With termini counted, the CDR3 has 16 amino acids. The CDR3 sequence: CASSTSSGTGLEKLFF.

This chain joins TRBV6-2 or TRBV6-3 and TRBJ1-1; D is ambiguous. The CDR3 sequence is 12 residues long. Trimming took 6 bases from V and 4 from J, leaving 9 bases between them. Germline CDR1 is MNHEY and CDR2 is SVGEGT. The DNA for the CDR3 is TGTGCCAGCAGCCGCGACATCACTGAAGCTTTCTTT. It specifies CASSRDITEAFF.

This clonotype was seen many times. The rearrangement joins TRBV4-1 to TRBJ2-5; 12 bases are a match to TRBD2. Germline lookup yields CDR1 MGHRA and CDR2 YSYEKL. The CDR3 sequence is 18 residues long. V lost 4 bases, J lost 1 base, and 10 bases stayed unmatched. The CDR3, as DNA: TGCGCCAGCAGCCTGTCCGGGACTAGCGGGCAACGCCAAGAGACCCAGTACTTC. Translated: CASSLSGTSGQRQETQYF.

V usage is TRBV3-1 and J usage is TRBJ1-2, with TRBD1 identical over 8 bases. The CDR3 covers 13 residues. Germline CDR1 and CDR2: LGHDT and YNNKEL (reference sequence). Trimming removed 1 base from V and 8 bases from J; junction bases left unmatched: 3. The CDR3 sequence: CASSQGDRTGYTF. In DNA form, the CDR3 reads TGTGCCAGCAGCCAAGGGGACAGGACCGGCTACACCTTC.

The J gene is TRBJ1-5, the V gene TRBV6-5; TRBD1 agrees at 9 bases. V lost 0 bases, J lost 5 bases, and 2 bases stayed unmatched. Germline V gives CDR1 MNHEY, CDR2 SVGAGI. The CDR3 has 15 residues. The CDR3 region is CASSYSRTGDQPQHF. Written as DNA, the CDR3 is TGTGCCAGCAGTTACTCAAGGACAGGGGATCAGCCCCAGCATTTT.

The chain joins TRBV6-5 to TRBJ1-6; 8 bases line up with TRBD1. Trimming at V came to 3 bases and at J to 9 bases, leaving 10 bases not matched to a gene. Per germline, CDR1 MNHEY and CDR2 SVGAGI. The CDR3 totals 16 residues. As DNA, the CDR3 is TGTGCCAGCAGTTATATAATGGACAGGGTCGGTTCACCCCTCCACTTT. Protein: CASSYIMDRVGSPLHF.

This clonotype was detected a few times. The chain has TRBV4-2 and TRBJ2-3; D is ambiguous. CDR1 is LGHNA and CDR2 is YNFKEQ in the germline V gene. The CDR3 has 14 amino acids. The V and J ends lost 0 bases and 6 bases respectively, with 10 bases between them. The CDR3 nucleotides read TGTGCCAGCAGCCAAGATAAACGGGCCGATACGCAGTATTTT. Translation gives CASSQDKRADTQYF.

The chain carries TRBV7-2 and TRBJ1-4; 7 positions agree with TRBD1. This CDR3 spans 14 amino acids. V trimming: 3 bases; J trimming: 7 bases; junction bases outside the gene matches: 5. Per germline, CDR1 SGHTA and CDR2 FQGNSA. This CDR3 is CASSFQGGSEKLFF. The CDR3 DNA reads TGTGCCAGCAGCTTCCAGGGGGGGAGTGAAAAACTGTTTTTT.

This clonotype occurred a few times. This chain links TRBV5-1 with TRBJ2-5; the D call may be TRBD1 or TRBD2 (5 bases each). CDR3 size: 14 residues. Germline-derived CDR1 and CDR2 are SGHRS and YFSETQ. The ends were cut back, 4 bases at V and 4 bases at J, with 14 bases in the middle. The CDR3 reads CASSEGTGRETQYF. Here the CDR3 DNA reads TGCGCCAGCAGCGAGGGGACGGGACGAGAGACCCAGTACTTC.

CDR3 protein: CASSSVGGAQGYTF. The CDR3 DNA is TGTGCCAGCAGTTCGGTTGGCGGCGCGCAAGGCTACACCTTC. The chain couples TRBV6-1 to TRBJ1-2; D not resolved. The CDR3 loop spans 14 amino acids. CDR1 and CDR2 from the germline V gene are MNHNS and SASEGT. Trimming removed 5 bases from V and 8 bases from J, with 18 bases in between.

This clonotype is a singleton in its sample. The V and J genes are TRBV4-2 and TRBJ2-6, with unresolved D. V lost 0 bases, J lost 1 base, and 4 bases lay in between. The V gene's germline CDR1 is LGHNA and CDR2 YNFKEQ. CDR3 length: 15 amino acids. CDR3 nucleotides: TGTGCCAGCAGCCAAGATCTGTCTGGGGCCAACGTCCTGACTTTC. Its protein is CASSQDLSGANVLTF.

The CDR3 DNA sequence: TGTGCCAGCAGCTTAGCTCGAGGGGAAGTCTATGGCTACACCTTC. Translated: CASSLARGEVYGYTF. The chain carries TRBV7-9 and TRBJ1-2, with D possibly being TRBD1 (5 bases). The CDR3 is 15 residues long. The germline gives CDR1 SEHNR, CDR2 FQNEAQ (reference sequence). V lost 0 bases and J lost 4, with 12 bases in between.

This clonotype was counted many times. This chain links TRBV7-2 with TRBJ2-1, with 9 bases fitting TRBD1. This CDR3 is 16 amino acids long. J lost 7 bases, V lost 1 base, and 8 bases had no gene match. CDR1 SGHTA and CDR2 FQGNSA come from the germline V gene. The CDR3: CASSLGGTGSWNEQFF. The CDR3 nucleotides read TGTGCCAGCAGCTTAGGGGGGACAGGGAGCTGGAATGAGCAGTTCTTC.

V gene TRBV4-1 combines with J gene TRBJ1-2; D ambiguous. Germline loops: CDR1 MGHRA, CDR2 YSYEKL. The CDR3 runs 14 residues. V lost 1 base, J lost 8 bases, and 14 bases lay in between. This chain's CDR3 is CASSQVNLLMGYTF. CDR3 coding DNA: TGCGCCAGCAGCCAAGTTAACTTGCTGATGGGCTACACCTTC.

This clonotype was seen ten or more times. The rearrangement uses TRBV7-2 and TRBJ2-1; D remains unclear. V lost 2 bases to trimming and J lost 6 bases, with 14 bases between them. Germline lookup yields CDR1 SGHTA and CDR2 FQGNSA. The CDR3 is 15 residues long. The CDR3 sequence is CASSLFQTGGNEQFF. The CDR3 nucleotides are TGTGCCAGCAGCTTATTCCAGACTGGTGGCAATGAGCAGTTCTTC.

This chain connects TRBV5-4 to TRBJ2-5, with TRBD1 matching 9 bases. CDR1 and CDR2 from the germline V gene are SGHNT and YYREEE (reference sequence). The CDR3 is 16 amino acids. V trimming: 0 bases; J trimming: 1 base; junction bases outside the gene matches: 4. The CDR3 DNA reads TGTGCCAGCAGCTTGGTGGTGGGACAGGGCCAAGAGACCCAGTACTTC. Encoded protein: CASSLVVGQGQETQYF.

V gene TRBV6-5 combines with J gene TRBJ2-1; weak D call: TRBD2 (7 bases). V lost 4 bases and J 5 bases, leaving 21 bases between the germline ends. The germline V gene has CDR1 MNHEY and CDR2 SVGAGI. The CDR3 length is 17 residues. The CDR3 protein is CASSSPRGRGKNNEQFF. Written as DNA, the CDR3 is TGTGCCAGCAGTTCCCCTCGGGGGAGGGGGAAGAACAATGAGCAGTTCTTC.